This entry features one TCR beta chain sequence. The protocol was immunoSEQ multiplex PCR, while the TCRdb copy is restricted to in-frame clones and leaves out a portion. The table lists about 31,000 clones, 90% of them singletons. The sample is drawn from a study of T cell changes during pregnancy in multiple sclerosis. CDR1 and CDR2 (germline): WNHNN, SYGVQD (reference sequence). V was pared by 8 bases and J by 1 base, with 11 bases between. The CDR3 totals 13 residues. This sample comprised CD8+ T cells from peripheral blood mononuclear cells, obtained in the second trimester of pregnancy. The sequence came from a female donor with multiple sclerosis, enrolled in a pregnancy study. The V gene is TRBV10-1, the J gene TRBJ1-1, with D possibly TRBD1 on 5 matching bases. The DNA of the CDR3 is TGCGCCAGCTGGGCAGGGCCGAACACTGAAGCTTTCTTT. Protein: CASWAGPNTEAFF.